The rows below give T cell receptor beta chains drawn from one sample of a study of cytomegalovirus exposure and HLA in healthy donors. The assay was immunoSEQ multiplex PCR, and TCRdb's table has in-frame clones only and misses some. Among over 65,000 clones listed, about four fifths were seen once. Sample: PBMCs. The source is a middle-aged woman in good health and CMV-seropositive. CDR3s include the opening cysteine and the closing phenylalanine or tryptophan. Each record gives: D gene, clone size, J gene, V gene, CDR3 DNA, CDR3 protein. D genes are given only for firm matches. The size field is filled for only some rows; it gives once, few, many or a size class.

>-|-|TRBJ1-5|TRBV2
TGTGCCAGCAGTGTAGAAGATCAGCCCCAGCATTTT
CASSVEDQPQHF
>-|few|TRBJ2-2|TRBV5-6
TGTGCCAGCAGCCCTTATCGAGGGTCCGGGACCGGGGAGCTGTTTTTT
CASSPYRGSGTGELFF
>TRBD1|-|TRBJ1-2|TRBV7-8
TGTGCCAGCAGCCCCCAGGGGGCCACTAACTATGGCTACACCTTC
CASSPQGATNYGYTF
>TRBD1|-|TRBJ1-2|TRBV4-1
TGCGCCAGCAGCCAAACCGGACAGGGCCCTGAAGCTAACTATGGCTACACCTTC
CASSQTGQGPEANYGYTF
>-|-|TRBJ1-5|TRBV6-1
TGTGCCAGCAGTGAACGGGGGGTTAGCAATCAGCCCCAGCATTTT
CASSERGVSNQPQHF
>-|-|TRBJ2-1|TRBV18
TGTGCCAGCTCTCCGGGGTTTCCGGATGAGCAGTTCTTC
CASSPGFPDEQFF
>-|-|TRBJ1-5|TRBV28
TGTGCCAGCAGTTCTCCCGACAGACTCAATCAGCCCCAGCATTTT
CASSSPDRLNQPQHF
>-|-|TRBJ2-1|TRBV19
TGTGCCAGTAGTATAGCTGGGAGCTCCTACAATGAGCAGTTCTTC
CASSIAGSSYNEQFF
>TRBD1|few|TRBJ2-6|TRBV7-2
TGTGCCAGAGAGGGACAGGGGGCTGCCGGGGCCAACGTCCTGACTTTC
CAREGQGAAGANVLTF
>-|once|TRBJ1-4|TRBV7-6
TGTGCCAGCAGCCTCACCCGGGGGACTAATGAAAAACTGTTTTTT
CASSLTRGTNEKLFF
>TRBD1|-|TRBJ2-7|TRBV7-2
TGTGCCAGCAGCCAAAGACAGGGGGCGAACGAGCAGTACTTC
CASSQRQGANEQYF
>-|-|TRBJ2-5|TRBV18
TGTGCCAGCTCCCTGGGGAGTCAGGAGACCCAGTACTTC
CASSLGSQETQYF
>TRBD2|-|TRBJ2-1|TRBV6-5
TGTGCCAGCAGCAGGACTAGTGCTGAGCAGTTCTTC
CASSRTSAEQFF